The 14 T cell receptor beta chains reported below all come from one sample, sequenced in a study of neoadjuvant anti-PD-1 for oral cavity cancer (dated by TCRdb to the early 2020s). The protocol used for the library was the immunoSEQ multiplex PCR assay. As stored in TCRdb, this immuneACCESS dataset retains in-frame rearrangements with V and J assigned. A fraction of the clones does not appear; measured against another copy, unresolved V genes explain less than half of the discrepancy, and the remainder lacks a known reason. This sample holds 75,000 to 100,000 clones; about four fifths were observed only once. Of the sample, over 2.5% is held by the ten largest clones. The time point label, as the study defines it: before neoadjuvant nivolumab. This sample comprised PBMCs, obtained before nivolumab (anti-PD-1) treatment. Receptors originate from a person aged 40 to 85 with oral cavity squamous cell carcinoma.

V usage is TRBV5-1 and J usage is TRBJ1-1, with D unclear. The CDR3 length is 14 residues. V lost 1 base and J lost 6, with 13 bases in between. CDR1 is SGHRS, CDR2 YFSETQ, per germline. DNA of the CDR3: TGCGCCAGCAGCTTGAGGAGGGAAGGAGCTGAAGCTTTCTTT. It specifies CASSLRREGAEAFF.

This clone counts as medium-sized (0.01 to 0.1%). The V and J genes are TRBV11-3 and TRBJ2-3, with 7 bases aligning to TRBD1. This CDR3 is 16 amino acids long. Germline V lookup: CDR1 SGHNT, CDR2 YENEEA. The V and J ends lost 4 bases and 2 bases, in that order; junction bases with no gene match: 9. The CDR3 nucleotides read TGTGCCAGCAGCTCCGCCCGACAGGGACCCACAGATACGCAGTATTTT. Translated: CASSSARQGPTDTQYF.

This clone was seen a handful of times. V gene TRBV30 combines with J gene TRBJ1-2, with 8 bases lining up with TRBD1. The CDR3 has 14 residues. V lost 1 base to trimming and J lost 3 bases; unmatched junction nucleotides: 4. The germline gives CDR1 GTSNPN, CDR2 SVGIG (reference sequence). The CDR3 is CAWSADRVDYGYTF. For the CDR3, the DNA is TGTGCCTGGAGTGCGGACAGGGTGGACTATGGCTACACCTTC. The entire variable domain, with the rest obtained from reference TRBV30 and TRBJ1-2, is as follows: SQTIHQWPATLVQPVGSPLSLECTVEGTSNPNLYWYRQAAGRGLQLLFYSVGIGQISSEVPQNLSASRPQDRQFILSSKKLLLSDSGFYLCAWSADRVDYGYTFGSGTRLTVV.

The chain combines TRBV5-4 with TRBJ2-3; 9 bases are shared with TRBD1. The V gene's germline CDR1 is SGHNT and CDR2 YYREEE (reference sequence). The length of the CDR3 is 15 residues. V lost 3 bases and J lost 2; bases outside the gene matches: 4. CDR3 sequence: CASSSGQGLTDTQYF. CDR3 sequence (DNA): TGTGCCAGCAGCTCAGGACAGGGGCTCACAGATACGCAGTATTTT.

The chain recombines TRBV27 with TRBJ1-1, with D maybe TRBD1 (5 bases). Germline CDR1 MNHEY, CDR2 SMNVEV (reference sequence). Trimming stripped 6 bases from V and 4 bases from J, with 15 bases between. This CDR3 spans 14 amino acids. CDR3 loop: CASRGTKESTEAFF. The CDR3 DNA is TGTGCCAGCAGGGGGACCAAGGAGAGCACTGAAGCTTTCTTT.

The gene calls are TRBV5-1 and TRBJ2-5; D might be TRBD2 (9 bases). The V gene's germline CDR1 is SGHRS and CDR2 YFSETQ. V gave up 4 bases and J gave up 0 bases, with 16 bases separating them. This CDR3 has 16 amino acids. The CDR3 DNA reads TGCGCCAGCAGCCAGGGGGCTAGCGGGAACCAAGAGACCCAGTACTTC. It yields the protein CASSQGASGNQETQYF.

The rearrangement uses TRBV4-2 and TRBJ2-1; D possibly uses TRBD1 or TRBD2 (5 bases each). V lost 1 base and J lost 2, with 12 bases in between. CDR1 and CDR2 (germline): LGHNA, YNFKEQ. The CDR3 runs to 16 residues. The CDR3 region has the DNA TGTGCCAGCAGCCAAGCCGGGGCAGGGCCCTACAATGAGCAGTTCTTC. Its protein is CASSQAGAGPYNEQFF.

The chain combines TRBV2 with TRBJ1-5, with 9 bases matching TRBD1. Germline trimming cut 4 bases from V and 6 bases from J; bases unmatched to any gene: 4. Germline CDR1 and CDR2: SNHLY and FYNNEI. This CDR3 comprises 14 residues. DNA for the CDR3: TGTGCCAGCAGTGCCGGACAGGGGAGTCAGCCCCAGCATTTT. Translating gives CASSAGQGSQPQHF.

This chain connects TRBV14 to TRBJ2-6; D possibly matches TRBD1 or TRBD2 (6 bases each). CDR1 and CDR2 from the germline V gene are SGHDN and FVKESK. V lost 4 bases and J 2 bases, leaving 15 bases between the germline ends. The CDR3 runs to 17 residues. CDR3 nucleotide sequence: TGTGCCAGCAGCCCACAACAGGGACTTGCTGGGGCCAACGTCCTGACTTTC. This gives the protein CASSPQQGLAGANVLTF.

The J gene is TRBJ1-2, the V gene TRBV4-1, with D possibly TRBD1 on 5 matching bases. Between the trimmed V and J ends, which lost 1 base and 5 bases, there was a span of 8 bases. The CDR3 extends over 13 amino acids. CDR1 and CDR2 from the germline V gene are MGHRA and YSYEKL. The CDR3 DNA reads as TGCGCCAGCAGCCAAGCAGGGTTATATGGCTACACCTTC. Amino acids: CASSQAGLYGYTF.

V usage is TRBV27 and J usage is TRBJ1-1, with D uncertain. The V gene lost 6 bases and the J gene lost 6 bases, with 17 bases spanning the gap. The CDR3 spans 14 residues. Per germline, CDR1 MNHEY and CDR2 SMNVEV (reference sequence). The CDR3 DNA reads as TGTGCCAGCAGCCTAGCGGGATCAATAGCTGAAGCTTTCTTT. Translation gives CASSLAGSIAEAFF.

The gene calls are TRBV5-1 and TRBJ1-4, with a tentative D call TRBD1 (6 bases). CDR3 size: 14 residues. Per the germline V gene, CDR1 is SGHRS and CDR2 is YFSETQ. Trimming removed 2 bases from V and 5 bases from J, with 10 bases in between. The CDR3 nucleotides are TGCGCCAGCAGCTTCCAGGGGTCGAATGAAAAACTGTTTTTT. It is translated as CASSFQGSNEKLFF.

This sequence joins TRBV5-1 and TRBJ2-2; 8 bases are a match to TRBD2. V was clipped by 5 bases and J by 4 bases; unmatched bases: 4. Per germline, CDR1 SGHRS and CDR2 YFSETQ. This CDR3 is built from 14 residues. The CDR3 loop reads CASSPAGGTGELFF. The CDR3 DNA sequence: TGCGCCAGCAGTCCGGCGGGGGGCACCGGGGAGCTGTTTTTT.

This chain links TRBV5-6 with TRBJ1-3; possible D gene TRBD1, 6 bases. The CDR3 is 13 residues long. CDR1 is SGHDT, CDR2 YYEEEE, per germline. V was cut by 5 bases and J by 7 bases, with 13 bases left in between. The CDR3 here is CASRGGPGNTIYF. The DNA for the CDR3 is TGTGCCAGCAGAGGGGGACCAGGGAACACCATATATTTT.